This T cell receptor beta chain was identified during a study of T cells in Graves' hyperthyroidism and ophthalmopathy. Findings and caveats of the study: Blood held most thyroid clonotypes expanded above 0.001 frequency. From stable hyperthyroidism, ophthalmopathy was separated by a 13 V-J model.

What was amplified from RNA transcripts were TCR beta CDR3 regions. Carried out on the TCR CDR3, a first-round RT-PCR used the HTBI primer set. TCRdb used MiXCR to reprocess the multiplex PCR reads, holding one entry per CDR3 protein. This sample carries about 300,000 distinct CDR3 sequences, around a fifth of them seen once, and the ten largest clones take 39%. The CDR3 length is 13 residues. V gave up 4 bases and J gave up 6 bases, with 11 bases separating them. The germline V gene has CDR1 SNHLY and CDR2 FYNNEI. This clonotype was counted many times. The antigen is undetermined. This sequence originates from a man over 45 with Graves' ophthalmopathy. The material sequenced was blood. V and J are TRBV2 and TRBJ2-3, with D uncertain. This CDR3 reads CASSGDVGDTQYF. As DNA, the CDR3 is TGTGCCAGCAGTGGCGACGTGGGGGATACGCAGTATTTT. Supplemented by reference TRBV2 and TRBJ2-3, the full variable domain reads EPEVTQTPSHQVTQMGQEVILRCVPISNHLYFYWYRQILGQKVEFLVSFYNNEISEKSEIFDDQFSVERPDGSNFTLKIRSTKLEDSAMYFCASSGDVGDTQYFGPGTRLTVL.